The rows below give T cell receptor beta chains drawn from one sample of a study of T cells in Graves' hyperthyroidism and ophthalmopathy. TCRdb processed the multiplex PCR reads anew with MiXCR; each CDR3 protein has one entry. The data contain around 350,000 distinct CDR3 sequences, approximately 25% of them singletons. The material sequenced was blood. The receptors here all came from a man aged 45-65 years with Graves' hyperthyroidism. CDR3s include the opening cysteine and the closing phenylalanine or tryptophan. Each record gives: clone size, J gene, D gene, V gene, CDR3 protein, CDR3 DNA. D genes are given only for firm matches. Expanded clones are given a class, and other clones once, few, many or no size at all.

.	TRBJ2-2	TRBD1	TRBV29-1	CSVNILGGPNTGELFF	TGCAGCGTAAATATCCTAGGGGGCCCGAACACCGGGGAGCTGTTTTTT
.	TRBJ1-2	TRBD1	TRBV12-3/TRBV12-4	CASRPTGTGYGYTF	TGTGCCAGCAGACCAACCGGGACAGGGTATGGCTACACCTTC
.	TRBJ2-2	.	TRBV19	CATGQKLGTMEELFF	TGTGCCACGGGACAGAAGTTAGGGACTATGGAGGAGCTGTTTTTT
.	TRBJ2-1	.	TRBV6-4	CAGSFGLGNEQFF	TGTGCCGGCAGTTTCGGGCTAGGCAATGAGCAGTTCTTC
many	TRBJ2-5	.	TRBV20-1	CSARDTRRETQYF	TGCAGTGCTAGAGACACCCGCCGGGAGACCCAGTACTTC
.	TRBJ2-3	.	TRBV7-2	CASRNGGGRETDTQYF	TGTGCCAGCAGAAATGGGGGGGGGCGAGAGACAGATACGCAGTATTTT
.	TRBJ2-7	.	TRBV6-1	CASSPGRTAEQYF	TGTGCCAGCAGTCCCGGACGGACGGCAGAGCAGTACTTC
many	TRBJ2-7	TRBD2	TRBV28	CASWGLAGDEQYF	TGTGCCAGCTGGGGACTAGCGGGCGACGAGCAGTACTTC
.	TRBJ1-5	.	TRBV28	CASYLGVQIGYSNQPQHF	TGTGCCAGTTACCTTGGGGTCCAGATTGGGTATAGCAATCAGCCCCAGCATTTT
few	TRBJ2-5	TRBD1	TRBV28	CASSGTGGGLDF	TGTGCCAGCAGTGGGACAGGGGGCGGCCTGGACTTC
few	TRBJ1-1	.	TRBV15	CATSRANTEAFF	TGTGCCACCAGCAGGGCGAACACTGAAGCTTTCTTT
.	TRBJ1-5	TRBD1	TRBV20-1	CSAREGGTYQPQHF	TGCAGTGCTAGAGAAGGGGGCACCTATCAGCCCCAGCATTTT
.	TRBJ2-3	TRBD2	TRBV20-1	CSARQLAGRTDTQYF	TGCAGTGCTCGACAACTAGCGGGGCGCACAGATACGCAGTATTTT
.	TRBJ1-2	.	TRBV6-1	CASSVGRTNYGYTF	TGTGCCAGCAGTGTGGGCAGGACTAACTATGGCTACACCTTC
many	TRBJ2-7	.	TRBV2	CASSEAVGGDEQYF	TGTGCCAGCAGTGAAGCGGTCGGGGGAGACGAGCAGTACTTC
many	TRBJ1-1	TRBD1	TRBV7-3	CASSLTGRVTEAFF	TGTGCCAGCAGCTTGACAGGGCGAGTCACTGAAGCTTTCTTT
few	TRBJ2-1	.	TRBV6-1	CASRKPVEQFF	TGTGCCAGCAGAAAGCCAGTCGAGCAGTTCTTC
many	TRBJ2-7	TRBD2	TRBV7-9	CASSLFSGRAYEQYF	TGTGCCAGCAGCTTATTTAGCGGGAGGGCTTACGAGCAGTACTTC
.	TRBJ2-1	TRBD2	TRBV12-3/TRBV12-4	CASSSVAGVSNEQFF	TGTGCCAGCAGCTCGGTAGCGGGAGTTAGCAATGAGCAGTTCTTC
few	TRBJ2-2	TRBD2	TRBV7-6	CASSLLAGPTGELFF	TGTGCCAGCAGCTTACTAGCGGGGCCTACCGGGGAGCTGTTTTTT
few	TRBJ2-4	TRBD1	TRBV10-2	CASSEWDRGLNIQYF	TGCGCCAGCAGTGAGTGGGACAGGGGGCTGAACATTCAGTACTTC
few	TRBJ1-2	.	TRBV7-3	CASSLKDNNYGYTF	TGTGCCAGCAGCTTAAAGGACAATAACTATGGCTACACCTTC